The TCR beta chain under discussion was sequenced for a study of blood T cell repertoires in COVID-19. Background on the study: Researchers got acute and convalescent COVID-19 samples from the United States, Italy and Spain. PBMCs, B-cell-depleted T cells, or T cells were the source of the cDNA or gDNA that made up the material.

V was cut by 5 bases and J by 6 bases, with 16 bases left in between. CDR1 is SGHVS and CDR2 is FQNEAQ in the germline V gene. The CDR3 has 14 residues. As originally analysed: Reference gene primer amplification gave estimated nucleated cell counts. Assay: immunoSEQ multiplex PCR; the TCRdb copy retains only in-frame clones and omits some. V and J calls and clone size come straight from that table; D and trimming were deduced from the DNA. Seen here are about 210,000 clones, approximately 80% observed once, and the top ten hold roughly 12%. The source is a human donor in a cohort sampled during active COVID-19. The J gene is TRBJ1-1, the V gene TRBV7-8, with D uncertain. The material sequenced was peripheral blood. The CDR3 sequence: CASSRGPLDAEAFF. The CDR3 coding sequence is TGTGCCAGCAGCCGAGGGCCCCTAGACGCTGAAGCTTTCTTT.